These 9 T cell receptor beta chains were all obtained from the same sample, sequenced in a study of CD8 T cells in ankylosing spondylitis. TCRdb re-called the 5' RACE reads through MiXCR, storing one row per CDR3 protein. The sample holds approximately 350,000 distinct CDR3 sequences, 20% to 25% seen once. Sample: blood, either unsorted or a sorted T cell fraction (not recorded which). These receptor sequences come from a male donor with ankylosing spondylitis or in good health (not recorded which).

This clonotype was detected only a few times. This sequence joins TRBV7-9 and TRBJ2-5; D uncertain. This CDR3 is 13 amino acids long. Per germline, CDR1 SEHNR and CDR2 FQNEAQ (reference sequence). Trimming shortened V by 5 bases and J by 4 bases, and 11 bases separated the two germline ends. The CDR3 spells CASSPTQTETQYF. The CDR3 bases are TGTGCCAGCAGCCCCACCCAGACAGAGACCCAGTACTTC.

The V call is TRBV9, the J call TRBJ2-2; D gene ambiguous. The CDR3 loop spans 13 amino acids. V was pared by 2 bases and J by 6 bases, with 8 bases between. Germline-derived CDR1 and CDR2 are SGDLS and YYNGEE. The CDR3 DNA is TGTGCCAGCAGCGTGGTTTCAGCCGGGGAGCTGTTTTTT. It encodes CASSVVSAGELFF.

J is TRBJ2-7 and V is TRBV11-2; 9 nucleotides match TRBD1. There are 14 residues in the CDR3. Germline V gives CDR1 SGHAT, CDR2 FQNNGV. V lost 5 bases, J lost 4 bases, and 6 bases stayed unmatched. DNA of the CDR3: TGTGCCAGCAGCCCCTGGGACAGGGTATACGAGCAGTACTTC. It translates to CASSPWDRVYEQYF.

Here the CDR3 DNA reads TGTGCCAGCAGCGTAAGCGGGGTCCAGGAGCAGTTCTTC. Translated, it gives CASSVSGVQEQFF. This chain links TRBV9 with TRBJ2-1; TRBD2 agrees at 7 bases. The CDR3 spans 13 residues. Germline V CDR1 and CDR2: SGDLS, YYNGEE. Germline trimming cut 1 base from V and 10 bases from J; bases unmatched to any gene: 5.

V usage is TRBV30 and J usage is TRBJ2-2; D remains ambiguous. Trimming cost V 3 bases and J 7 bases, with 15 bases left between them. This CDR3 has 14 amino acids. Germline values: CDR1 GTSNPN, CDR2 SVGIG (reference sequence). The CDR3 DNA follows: TGTGCCTGGAGGAGAGACCTTCATGACGGGGAGCTGTTTTTT. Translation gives CAWRRDLHDGELFF.

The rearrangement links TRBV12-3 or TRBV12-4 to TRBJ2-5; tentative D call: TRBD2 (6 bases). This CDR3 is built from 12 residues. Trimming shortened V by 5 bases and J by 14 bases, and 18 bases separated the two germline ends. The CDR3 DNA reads TGTGCCAGCAGTGGCTCCGAGACTAGTGGTTACTTC. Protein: CASSGSETSGYF.

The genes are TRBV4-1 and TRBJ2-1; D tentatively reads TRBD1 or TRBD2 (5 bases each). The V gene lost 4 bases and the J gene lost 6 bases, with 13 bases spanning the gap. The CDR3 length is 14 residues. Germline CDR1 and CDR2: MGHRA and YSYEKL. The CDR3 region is CASSPRLGGNEQFF. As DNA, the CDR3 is TGCGCCAGCAGCCCCCGGCTTGGGGGCAATGAGCAGTTCTTC.

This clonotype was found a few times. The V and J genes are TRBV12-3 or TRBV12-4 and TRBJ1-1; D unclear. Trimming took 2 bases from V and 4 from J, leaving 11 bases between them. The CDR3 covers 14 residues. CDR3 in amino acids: CASSLSGEGTEAFF. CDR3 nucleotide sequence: TGTGCCAGCAGTTTAAGTGGTGAGGGCACTGAAGCTTTCTTT.

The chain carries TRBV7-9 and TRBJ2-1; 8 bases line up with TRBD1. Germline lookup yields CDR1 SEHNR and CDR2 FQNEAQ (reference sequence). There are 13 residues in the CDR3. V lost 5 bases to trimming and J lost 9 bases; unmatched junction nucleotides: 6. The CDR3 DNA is TGTGCCAGCAGCCCGTGGACAGGGTCTGAGCAGTTCTTC. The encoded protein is CASSPWTGSEQFF.